This TCR beta chain was found in a study of control samples from healthy donors and cancer patients. Data came from immunoSEQ multiplex PCR; TCRdb stores just in-frame clones and leaves some out. The sample comprises under 85,000 clones, roughly 93% of which are singletons, and over 1% rests with the top ten. Trimming removed 2 bases at V and 1 base at J, with 8 bases between. The CDR3 is made up of 14 amino acids. The germline CDR1 and CDR2 sequences are SNHLY and FYNNEI. Sequenced input: PBMCs. The TCR comes from a woman aged 35 to 49 with lung cancer. V and J are TRBV2 and TRBJ1-1, with TRBD1 as a possible D gene (5 bases). The CDR3 loop is CASSERRGNTEAFF. Here the CDR3 DNA reads TGTGCCAGCAGTGAAAGGAGGGGGAACACTGAAGCTTTCTTT.